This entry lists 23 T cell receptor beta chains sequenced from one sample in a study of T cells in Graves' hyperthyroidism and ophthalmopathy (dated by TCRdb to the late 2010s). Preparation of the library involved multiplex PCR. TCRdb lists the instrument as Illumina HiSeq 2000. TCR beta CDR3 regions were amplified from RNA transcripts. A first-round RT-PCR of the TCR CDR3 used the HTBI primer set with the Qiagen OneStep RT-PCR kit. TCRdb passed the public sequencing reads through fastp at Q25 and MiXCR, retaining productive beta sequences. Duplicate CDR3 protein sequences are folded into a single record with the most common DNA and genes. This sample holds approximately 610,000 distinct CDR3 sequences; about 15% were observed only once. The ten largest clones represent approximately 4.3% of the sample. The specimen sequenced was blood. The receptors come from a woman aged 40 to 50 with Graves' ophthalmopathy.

In DNA, the CDR3 is TGTGCCAGCAGTTCCAAAACCGGGACAGGGGGTGGCAATCAGCCCCAGCATTTT. This codes for CASSSKTGTGGGNQPQHF. V usage is TRBV6-2 or TRBV6-3 and J usage is TRBJ1-5, with TRBD1 matching 11 bases. This CDR3 has 18 amino acids. From germline, CDR1 is MNHEY and CDR2 SVGEGT. V dropped 4 bases and J dropped 2; count of bases not matched to a gene: 10.

DNA for the CDR3: TGTGCCAGCAGTGACCGTAGCGGACACAGCTCCTACGAGCAGTACTTC. This gives the protein CASSDRSGHSSYEQYF. The chain recombines TRBV6-1 with TRBJ2-7, with D tentatively TRBD2 (6 bases). The CDR3 loop spans 16 amino acids. Between the trimmed V and J ends, which lost 3 bases and 0 bases, there was a span of 15 bases. Germline CDR1 is MNHNS and CDR2 is SASEGT.

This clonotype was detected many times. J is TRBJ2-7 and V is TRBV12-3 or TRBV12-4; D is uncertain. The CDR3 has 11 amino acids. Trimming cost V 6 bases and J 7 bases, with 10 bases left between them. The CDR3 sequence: CASSTYGEQYF. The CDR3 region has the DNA TGTGCCAGCAGCACCTATGGGGAGCAGTACTTC.

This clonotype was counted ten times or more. The CDR3, as DNA: TGCAGCGTTGGACAGGGGAGAGAGCAGTACTTC. Translation: CSVGQGREQYF. The chain is built from TRBV29-1 and TRBJ2-7; 8 nucleotides align to TRBD1. CDR1 SQVTM and CDR2 ANQGSEA come from the germline V gene. The CDR3 totals 11 residues. The junction had 3 bases not matched to a gene; V was cut back by 4 bases and J by 7 bases.

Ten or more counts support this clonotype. This chain's CDR3 is CSVEGDNYYEQYF. The CDR3 DNA reads TGCAGCGTTGAGGGGGATAATTACTACGAGCAGTACTTC. V is TRBV29-1 and J is TRBJ2-7; D is perhaps TRBD1 or TRBD2 (5 bases each). Germline loops: CDR1 SQVTM, CDR2 ANQGSEA. The V and J ends lost 3 bases and 3 bases respectively, with 12 bases between them. The length of the CDR3 is 13 residues.

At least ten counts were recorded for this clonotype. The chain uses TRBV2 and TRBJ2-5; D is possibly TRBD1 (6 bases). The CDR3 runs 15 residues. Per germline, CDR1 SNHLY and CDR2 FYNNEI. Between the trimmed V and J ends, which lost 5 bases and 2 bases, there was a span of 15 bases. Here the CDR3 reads CASSSRDTFQETQYF. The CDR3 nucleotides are TGTGCCAGCAGTTCCCGGGACACCTTTCAAGAGACCCAGTACTTC.

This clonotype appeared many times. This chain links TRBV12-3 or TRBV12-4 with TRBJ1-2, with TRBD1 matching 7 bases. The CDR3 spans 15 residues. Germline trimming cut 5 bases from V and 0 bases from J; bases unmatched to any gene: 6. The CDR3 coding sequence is TGTGCCAGCAGTCGGCGACAGGGAGCTAACTATGGCTACACCTTC. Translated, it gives CASSRRQGANYGYTF.

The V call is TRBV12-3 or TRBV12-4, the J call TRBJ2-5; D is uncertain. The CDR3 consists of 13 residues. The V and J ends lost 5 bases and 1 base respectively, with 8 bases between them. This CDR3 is CASSIRLQETQYF. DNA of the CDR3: TGTGCCAGCAGTATCAGGCTCCAAGAGACCCAGTACTTC.

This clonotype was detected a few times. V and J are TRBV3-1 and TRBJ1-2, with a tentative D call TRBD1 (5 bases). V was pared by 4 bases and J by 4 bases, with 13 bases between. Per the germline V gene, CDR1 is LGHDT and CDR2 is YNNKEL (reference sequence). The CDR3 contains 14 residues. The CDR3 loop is CASSPGRGSYGYTF. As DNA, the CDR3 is TGTGCCAGCAGCCCGGGACGGGGGTCCTATGGCTACACCTTC.

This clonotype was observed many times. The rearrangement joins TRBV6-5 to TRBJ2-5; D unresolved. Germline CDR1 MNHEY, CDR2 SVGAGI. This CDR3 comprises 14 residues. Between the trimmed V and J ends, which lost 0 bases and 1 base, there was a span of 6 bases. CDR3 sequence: CASSYSQAQETQYF. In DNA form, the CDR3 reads TGTGCCAGCAGTTACTCCCAGGCCCAAGAGACCCAGTACTTC.

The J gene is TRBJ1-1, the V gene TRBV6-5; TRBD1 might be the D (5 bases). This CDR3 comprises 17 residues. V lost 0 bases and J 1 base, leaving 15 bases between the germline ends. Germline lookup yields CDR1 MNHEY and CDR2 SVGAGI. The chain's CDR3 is CASSYSRAGRRNTEAFF. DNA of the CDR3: TGTGCCAGCAGTTACTCGAGGGCAGGGCGAAGGAACACTGAAGCTTTCTTT.

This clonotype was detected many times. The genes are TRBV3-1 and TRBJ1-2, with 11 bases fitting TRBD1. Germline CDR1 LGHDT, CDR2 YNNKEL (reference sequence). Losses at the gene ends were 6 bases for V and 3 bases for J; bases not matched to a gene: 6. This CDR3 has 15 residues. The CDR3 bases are TGTGCCAGCAGGCATCCGGGACAGGGGGACTATGGCTACACCTTC. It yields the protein CASRHPGQGDYGYTF.

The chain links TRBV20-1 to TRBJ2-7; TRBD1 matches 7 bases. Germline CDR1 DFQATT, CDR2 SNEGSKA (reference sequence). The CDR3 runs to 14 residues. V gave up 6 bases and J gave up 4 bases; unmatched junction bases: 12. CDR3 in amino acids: CSATRQGPPYEQYF. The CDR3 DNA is TGCAGTGCCACCCGACAGGGTCCCCCTTACGAGCAGTACTTC.

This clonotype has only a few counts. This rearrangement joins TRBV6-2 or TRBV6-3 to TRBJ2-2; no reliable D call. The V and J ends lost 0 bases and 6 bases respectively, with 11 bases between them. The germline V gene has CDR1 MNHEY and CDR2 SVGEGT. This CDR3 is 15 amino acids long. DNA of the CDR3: TGTGCCAGCAGTTACTCGACGAACTACGCCGGGGAGCTGTTTTTT. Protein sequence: CASSYSTNYAGELFF.

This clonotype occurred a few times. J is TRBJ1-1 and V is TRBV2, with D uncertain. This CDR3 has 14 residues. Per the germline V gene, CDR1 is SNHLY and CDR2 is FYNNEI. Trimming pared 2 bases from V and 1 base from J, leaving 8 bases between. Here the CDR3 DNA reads TGTGCCAGCAGTGAATCCGAGGGGAACACTGAAGCTTTCTTT. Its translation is CASSESEGNTEAFF.

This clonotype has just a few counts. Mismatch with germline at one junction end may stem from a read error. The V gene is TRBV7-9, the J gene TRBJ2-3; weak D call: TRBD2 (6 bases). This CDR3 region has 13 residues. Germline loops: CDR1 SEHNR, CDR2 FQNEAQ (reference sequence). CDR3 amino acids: CASSLRGGEVWNF. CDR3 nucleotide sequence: TGTGCCAGCAGCTTACGGGGCGGGGAAGTGTGGAATTTT. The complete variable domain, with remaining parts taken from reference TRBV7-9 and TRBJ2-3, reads DTGVSQNPRHKITKRGQNVTFRCDPISEHNRLYWYRQTLGQGPEFLTYFQNEAQLEKSRLLSDRFSAERPKGSFSTLEIQRTEQGDSAMYLCASSLRGGEVWNFGPGTRLTVL.

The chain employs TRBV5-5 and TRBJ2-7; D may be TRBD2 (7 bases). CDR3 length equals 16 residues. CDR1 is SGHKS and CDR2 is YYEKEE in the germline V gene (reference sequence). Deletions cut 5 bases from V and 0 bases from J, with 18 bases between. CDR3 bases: TGTGCCAGCAGAGGGGGGGGGGTATCAGCCTCCTACGAGCAGTACTTC. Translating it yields CASRGGGVSASYEQYF.

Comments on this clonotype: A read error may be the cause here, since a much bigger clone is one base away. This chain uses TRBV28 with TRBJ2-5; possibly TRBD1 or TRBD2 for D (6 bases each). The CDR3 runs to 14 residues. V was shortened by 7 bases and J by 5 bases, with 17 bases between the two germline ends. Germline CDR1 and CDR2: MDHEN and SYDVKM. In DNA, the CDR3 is TGTGCCAGCAAGATCCGGGGGCCGAGGGAGACCCAGTACTTC. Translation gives CASKIRGPRETQYF.

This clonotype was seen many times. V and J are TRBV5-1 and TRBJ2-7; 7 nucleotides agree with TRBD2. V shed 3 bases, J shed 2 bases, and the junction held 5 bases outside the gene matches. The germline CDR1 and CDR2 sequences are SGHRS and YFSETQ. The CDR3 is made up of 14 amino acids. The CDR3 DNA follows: TGCGCCAGCAGCTCGACTAGCCTCGCCTACGAGCAGTACTTC. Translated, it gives CASSSTSLAYEQYF.

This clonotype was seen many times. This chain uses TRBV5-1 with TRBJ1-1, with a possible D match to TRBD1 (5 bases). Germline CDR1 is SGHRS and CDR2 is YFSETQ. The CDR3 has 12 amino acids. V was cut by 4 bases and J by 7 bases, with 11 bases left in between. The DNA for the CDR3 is TGCGCCAGCAGCGACCGGACACTTGAAGCTTTCTTT. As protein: CASSDRTLEAFF.

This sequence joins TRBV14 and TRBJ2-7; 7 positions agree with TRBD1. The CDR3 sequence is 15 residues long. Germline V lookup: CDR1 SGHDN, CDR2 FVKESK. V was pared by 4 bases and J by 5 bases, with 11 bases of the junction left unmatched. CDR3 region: CASSLTTGKYDEQYF. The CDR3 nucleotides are TGTGCCAGCAGCCTGACGACAGGGAAGTATGACGAGCAGTACTTC.

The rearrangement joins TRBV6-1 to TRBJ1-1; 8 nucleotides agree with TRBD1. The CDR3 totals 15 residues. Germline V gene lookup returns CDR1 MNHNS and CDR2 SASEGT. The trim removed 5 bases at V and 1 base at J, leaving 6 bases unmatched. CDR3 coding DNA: TGTGCCAGCAGTAAGCCCGGGACAGGGAACACTGAAGCTTTCTTT. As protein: CASSKPGTGNTEAFF.

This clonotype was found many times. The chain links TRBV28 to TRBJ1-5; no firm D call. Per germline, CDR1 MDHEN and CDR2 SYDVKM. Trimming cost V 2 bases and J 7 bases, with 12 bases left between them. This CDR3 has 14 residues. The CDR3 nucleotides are TGTGCCAGCAGTTTAGTCGGGGTCCTCCAGCCCCAGCATTTT. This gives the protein CASSLVGVLQPQHF.